This T cell receptor beta chain was identified in a study of beta chain features in type 1 diabetes. Whole-study results and caveats: All four CD4+ subsets from Type 1 diabetes patients carried moderately but significantly shorter TCRB CDR3s.

As concerns this clone: Its antigen is undetermined.

The investigators reverse transcribed all of the isolated RNA, so they sequenced expressed TCRB transcripts. Regulatory, naive and central memory T cell samples averaged around 3.5 million reads. TCRdb's copy holds only in-frame clones and misses some; the assay was immunoSEQ multiplex PCR. The sample contains roughly 730,000 clones, roughly 13% of which appear only once. Germline CDR1 SNHLY, CDR2 FYNNEI. V was pared by 8 bases and J by 4 bases, with 14 bases between. This CDR3 is 13 amino acids long. The sequence was collected from a young man with type 1 diabetes. Sequencing was carried out using naive CD4+ T cells from blood. The chain recombines TRBV2 with TRBJ2-5; perhaps TRBD2 as D (7 bases). The CDR3 region is CASGPGGPETQYF. CDR3 nucleotide sequence: TGTGCCAGCGGGCCGGGGGGCCCAGAGACCCAGTACTTC.